A selection of T cell receptor beta chains follows, all from one sample in a study of CD8 T cells in Susac syndrome. A single record per CDR3 protein comes from TCRdb applying MiXCR to the immunoSEQ multiplex PCR reads. The sample lists over 95,000 distinct CDR3 sequences; under 95% were seen once. Input material: CD8+ T cells from PBMCs. The receptors stem from a human donor in good health. CDR3s include the opening cysteine and the closing phenylalanine or tryptophan. The order of the fields is V gene, clone size, J gene, D gene, CDR3 protein, CDR3 DNA. The D gene is left open where the match is weak. Expanded clones get a size class; other rows say once, few or many, or leave the size out.

V: TRBV7-9
size: -
J: TRBJ1-2
D: -
CDR3: CASSPKGPGGYTF
DNA: TGTGCCAGCAGCCCGAAGGGGCCAGGGGGCTACACCTTC

V: TRBV29-1
size: -
J: TRBJ2-3
D: TRBD2
CDR3: CSVGYSGSGGTQYF
DNA: TGCAGCGTAGGATATAGCGGGAGTGGGGGTACGCAGTATTTT

V: TRBV10-3
size: -
J: TRBJ1-2
D: -
CDR3: CAISEVGFGGYTF
DNA: TGTGCCATCAGTGAGGTAGGGTTCGGTGGCTACACCTTC

V: TRBV9
size: -
J: TRBJ2-1
D: -
CDR3: CASSLGGATYNEQFF
DNA: TGTGCCAGCAGTCTGGGGGGGGCAACCTACAATGAGCAGTTCTTC

V: TRBV18
size: -
J: TRBJ2-1
D: -
CDR3: CASSPDRNNEQFF
DNA: TGTGCCAGCTCACCCGACAGAAACAATGAGCAGTTCTTC

V: TRBV14
size: -
J: TRBJ2-5
D: -
CDR3: CASSQDLGETQYF
DNA: TGTGCCAGCAGCCAAGATTTGGGCGAGACCCAGTACTTC

V: TRBV29-1
size: few
J: TRBJ1-1
D: -
CDR3: CSVEPGNTEAFF
DNA: TGCAGCGTTGAACCTGGGAACACTGAAGCTTTCTTT

V: TRBV12-3/TRBV12-4
size: -
J: TRBJ2-3
D: TRBD2
CDR3: CASRPTSGSTDTQYF
DNA: TGTGCCAGCAGGCCGACTAGCGGGAGCACAGATACGCAGTATTTT

V: TRBV27
size: -
J: TRBJ2-7
D: TRBD2
CDR3: CASSTSASGPTYEQYF
DNA: TGTGCCAGCAGTACCTCCGCTAGCGGACCTACCTACGAGCAGTACTTC

V: TRBV5-1
size: once
J: TRBJ1-4
D: -
CDR3: CASSIGTMEEKLFF
DNA: TGCGCCAGCTCAATCGGGACCATGGAAGAAAAACTGTTTTTT